Each of the 14 T cell receptor beta chains below was sequenced from the same sample in a study of cytomegalovirus exposure and HLA in healthy donors (dated by TCRdb to between 2016 and 2019). Receptor libraries were prepared by the immunoSEQ multiplex PCR assay. The multiplex PCR relied on a mix of 60 forward primers for TCR Vbeta segments and 13 reverse primers for TCR Jbeta segments. TCRdb obtained this table from immuneACCESS and retained in-frame rearrangements with V and J assigned. These tables miss some clones; where compared with another copy, unresolved V genes account for less than half of the shortfall, and the remainder is unexplained. In this sample the table shows 80,000 or so clones, more than 75% of which occur a single time. Of the sample, roughly 3.5% falls within the top ten clones. Source material: PBMCs. Receptors originate from a man aged 35 to 55 in good health and CMV-seronegative.

The gene calls are TRBV18 and TRBJ1-1, with 10 bases aligning to TRBD1. The V segment lost 3 bases and the J segment 3 bases; nucleotides outside the gene matches: 4. The CDR3 is 15 residues long. Germline V gene lookup returns CDR1 KGHSH and CDR2 LQKENI. The DNA for the CDR3 is TGTGCCAGCTCACCTGGGACAGGGGCCGACACTGAAGCTTTCTTT. Protein product: CASSPGTGADTEAFF.

V is TRBV18 and J is TRBJ2-2; a possible D gene is TRBD1 (5 bases). CDR3 size: 16 residues. Trimming took 0 bases from V and 5 from J, leaving 13 bases between them. Germline CDR1 and CDR2: KGHSH and LQKENI. The CDR3 sequence is CASSPPGHIRTGELFF. CDR3 in DNA: TGTGCCAGCTCACCACCTGGACACATCAGGACCGGGGAGCTGTTTTTT. The variable domain in full, with the rest retrieved from reference TRBV18 and TRBJ2-2, is NAGVMQNPRHLVRRRGQEARLRCSPMKGHSHVYWYRQLPEEGLKFMVYLQKENIIDESGMPKERFSAEFPKEGPSILRIQQVVRGDSAAYFCASSPPGHIRTGELFFGEGSRLTVL.

The V gene is TRBV6-6, the J gene TRBJ2-5; the match to TRBD1 covers 7 bases. Per germline, CDR1 MNHNY and CDR2 SVGAGI (reference sequence). V was clipped by 8 bases and J by 1 base; unmatched bases: 7. CDR3 length: 14 residues. The CDR3 region has the DNA TGTGCCAGCCGGGACAGTAGCCCCCAAGAGACCCAGTACTTC. Translating it yields CASRDSSPQETQYF.

The J gene is TRBJ1-2, the V gene TRBV5-1; D is unclear. Germline V gene sequence: CDR1 SGHRS, CDR2 YFSETQ. The CDR3 consists of 15 residues. Trimming removed 2 bases at V and 2 bases at J, with 13 bases between. The CDR3 nucleotides read TGCGCCAGCAGCTTCGGGATGGCGCAGAACTATGGCTACACCTTC. Encoded protein: CASSFGMAQNYGYTF.

V and J are TRBV18 and TRBJ2-5; maybe TRBD1 (6 bases). Germline lookup yields CDR1 KGHSH and CDR2 LQKENI. This CDR3 is built from 14 residues. The germline V and J ends were trimmed by 3 bases and 5 bases, with 13 bases remaining between them. The CDR3 coding sequence is TGTGCCAGCTCACCTACCAGGGGCCGTGAGACCCAGTACTTC. This gives the protein CASSPTRGRETQYF.

The gene calls are TRBV9 and TRBJ1-6; a possible D gene is TRBD1 (5 bases). Per the germline V gene, CDR1 is SGDLS and CDR2 is YYNGEE. Trimming left V 0 bases short and J 6 bases short, with 10 bases between. CDR3 length: 15 residues. The CDR3 coding sequence is TGTGCCAGCAGCGTAGTGGCAGGGTCTAATTCACCCCTCCACTTT. It yields the protein CASSVVAGSNSPLHF.

The chain employs TRBV29-1 and TRBJ2-1, with 10 bases fitting TRBD2. Germline lookup yields CDR1 SQVTM and CDR2 ANQGSEA. The CDR3 spans 13 residues. V trimming: 3 bases; J trimming: 14 bases; junction bases outside the gene matches: 10. The CDR3 region is CSVEEGSGGVEFF. Here the CDR3 DNA reads TGCAGCGTTGAGGAAGGGAGCGGGGGGGTTGAGTTCTTC.

The V and J genes are TRBV2 and TRBJ2-4; 8 bases are shared with TRBD1. Germline-derived CDR1 and CDR2 are SNHLY and FYNNEI. This CDR3 comprises 14 residues. The ends lost 10 bases at V and 8 bases at J; junction bases unmatched: 13. The CDR3 DNA reads as TGTGCCACAAGGACAGGGCCGCTTAAATACATTCAGTACTTC. Its translation is CATRTGPLKYIQYF.

The chain carries TRBV23-1 and TRBJ2-7, with 9 nucleotides matching TRBD1. TRBV23-1 is sorted into the ORF group, with uncertain function. Trimming at V came to 1 base and at J to 4 bases, leaving 14 bases not matched to a gene. This CDR3 is built from 18 residues. CDR3 amino acids: CASSQYRTGENPRYEQYF. DNA of the CDR3: TGCGCCAGCAGTCAATACAGGACAGGGGAGAATCCGAGGTACGAGCAGTACTTC.

The chain is built from TRBV27 and TRBJ2-7, with TRBD1 matching 11 bases. This CDR3 is built from 16 residues. J lost 4 bases, V lost 5 bases, and 10 bases had no gene match. Germline V gene data show CDR1 as MNHEY and CDR2 as SMNVEV (reference sequence). The CDR3 protein is CASSRSPDRGLYEQYF. In DNA, the CDR3 is TGTGCCAGCAGTCGATCCCCGGACAGGGGGCTATACGAGCAGTACTTC.

V is TRBV7-9 and J is TRBJ2-3; D is undetermined. Germline values: CDR1 SEHNR, CDR2 FQNEAQ (reference sequence). The CDR3 runs 13 residues. Trimming left V 9 bases short and J 2 bases short, with 12 bases between. The CDR3 sequence is CASYSGYTDTQYF. In DNA form, the CDR3 reads TGTGCCAGTTATTCCGGGTACACAGATACGCAGTATTTT.

This clone has only a few counts. The chain has TRBV4-3 and TRBJ2-1, with D tentatively TRBD2 (6 bases). The CDR3 is made up of 14 amino acids. CDR1 is LGHNA, CDR2 YSLEER, per germline. V was trimmed by 1 base and J by 4 bases, leaving 8 bases between them. CDR3 bases: TGCGCCAGCAGCCAAGGGAGGGTTTACAATGAGCAGTTCTTC. Translation: CASSQGRVYNEQFF.

The chain employs TRBV7-3 and TRBJ2-1; TRBD2 matches at 11 bases. The CDR3 consists of 16 residues. CDR1 is SGHTA and CDR2 is FQGTGA in the germline V gene. Trimming removed 5 bases from V and 8 bases from J; junction bases left unmatched: 11. The CDR3 is CASSIHSGGAEYEQFF. CDR3 in DNA: TGTGCCAGCAGCATCCATAGCGGGGGGGCCGAATATGAGCAGTTCTTC.

V usage is TRBV7-2 and J usage is TRBJ1-4, with D possibly matching TRBD1 (5 bases). Germline V gene lookup returns CDR1 SGHTA and CDR2 FQGNSA. V shed 5 bases and J shed 10 bases, with 20 bases lying between them. The CDR3 is 15 residues long. The CDR3 here is CASSLTGTSGGKLFF. In DNA, the CDR3 is TGTGCCAGCAGCCTCACCGGGACGTCGGGGGGAAAACTGTTTTTT.